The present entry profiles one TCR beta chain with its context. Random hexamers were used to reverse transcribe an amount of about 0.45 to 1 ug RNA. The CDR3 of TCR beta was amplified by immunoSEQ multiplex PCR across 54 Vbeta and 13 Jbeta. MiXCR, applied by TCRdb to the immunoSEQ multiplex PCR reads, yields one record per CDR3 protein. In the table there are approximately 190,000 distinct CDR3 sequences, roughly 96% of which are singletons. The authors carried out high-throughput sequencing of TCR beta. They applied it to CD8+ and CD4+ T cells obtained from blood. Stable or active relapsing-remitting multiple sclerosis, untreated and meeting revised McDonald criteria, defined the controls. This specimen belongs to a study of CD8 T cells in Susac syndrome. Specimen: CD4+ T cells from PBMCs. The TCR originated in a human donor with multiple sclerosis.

In DNA form, the CDR3 reads TGTGCCAGCAGCCAAGACAGGGTCGCGGCTGAAGCTTTCTTT. Residues: CASSQDRVAAEAFF. V usage is TRBV3-1 and J usage is TRBJ1-1; D might be TRBD1 (5 bases). The length of the CDR3 is 14 residues. V gave up 0 bases and J gave up 6 bases, with 11 bases separating them. The germline V gene encodes CDR1 LGHDT and CDR2 YNNKEL (reference sequence).